The count of the clone carrying this T cell receptor (beta chain) is one. The antigen is not known. The CDR3 is 16 amino acids. From germline, CDR1 is KGHSH and CDR2 LQKENI. V was trimmed by 4 bases and J by 0 bases, leaving 15 bases between them. This table comes from immunoSEQ multiplex PCR, and its TCRdb copy is limited to in-frame clones, with some not included. The sample has under 75,000 clones; 90% to 95% are singletons. This entry comes from a study of OX40 agonist ivuxolimab in advanced cancers. The wider study: Each patient was given ivuxolimab into a vein every 2 weeks, at 0.01 to 10 mg/kg. The study, taken as a whole, reports: Blood T cells, both CD4+ and CD8+, expanded clonally by week 6 at 0.1 to 3.0 mg/kg.

The receptor comes from an adult with an advanced solid tumor such as melanoma, head and neck, liver or kidney cancer. The sample was CD4+ or CD8+ T cells sorted from blood, taken in a trial of the OX40 agonist ivuxolimab. The V gene is TRBV18, the J gene TRBJ1-1, with D uncertain. CDR3 bases: TGTGCCAGCTCACGGAACCCCGAACTCATGAACACTGAAGCTTTCTTT. This gives the protein CASSRNPELMNTEAFF.